These T cell receptor beta chains were read from a single sample in a study of somatic mutations in cytotoxic T cells in rheumatoid arthritis. Clones were read by immunoSEQ multiplex PCR, and TCRdb kept only the in-frame ones, dropping some. The table has roughly 20,000 clones, 65% to 70% seen once. What was sequenced was CD8+ T cells sorted from blood. These receptors were obtained from an adult with rheumatoid arthritis. The CDR3 runs from the conserved cysteine through the conserved F or W. D genes are given only for firm matches. Clone size appears in some rows only: once, few, many, or a class for an expanded clone.

j_call: TRBJ2-3; v_call: TRBV5-4; d_call: TRBD2; clone_size: .; cdr3_nt: TGTGCCAGCAGCCCTCGGGGCGGGGGGGCCCGTGTGCACGGAGATACGCAGTATTTT; cdr3_aa: CASSPRGGGARVHGDTQYF
j_call: TRBJ2-3; v_call: TRBV4-3; d_call: .; clone_size: .; cdr3_nt: TGCGCCAGCAGCCAATTCGGTCGCACAGATACGCAGTATTTT; cdr3_aa: CASSQFGRTDTQYF
j_call: TRBJ1-6; v_call: TRBV27; d_call: TRBD1; clone_size: few; cdr3_nt: TGTGCCAGCAGTTCCCCTCAGGGGGCCCGCTCACCCCTCCACTTT; cdr3_aa: CASSSPQGARSPLHF
j_call: TRBJ1-5; v_call: TRBV2; d_call: .; clone_size: .; cdr3_nt: TGTGCCAGCAGTGAGGGGGGATCATCGTATCAGCCCCAGCATTTT; cdr3_aa: CASSEGGSSYQPQHF
j_call: TRBJ2-5; v_call: TRBV2; d_call: TRBD2; clone_size: .; cdr3_nt: TGTGCCAGCAGGGGACTAGCGGGGGGACAAGAGACCCAGTACTTC; cdr3_aa: CASRGLAGGQETQYF
j_call: TRBJ2-7; v_call: TRBV5-4; d_call: TRBD2; clone_size: .; cdr3_nt: TGTGCCAGCAGCGACCTAGCGGGGGTCTACGAGCAGTACTTC; cdr3_aa: CASSDLAGVYEQYF
j_call: TRBJ2-7; v_call: TRBV4-3; d_call: .; clone_size: .; cdr3_nt: TGCGCCAGCAGCCAAGATAGGGGGGGGCACTCTTACAACTACGAGCAGTACTTC; cdr3_aa: CASSQDRGGHSYNYEQYF
j_call: TRBJ1-4; v_call: TRBV4-3; d_call: TRBD1; clone_size: once; cdr3_nt: TGCGCCAGCAGCCCCCGACAGGGGAATGAAAAACTGTTTTTT; cdr3_aa: CASSPRQGNEKLFF
j_call: TRBJ1-5; v_call: TRBV2; d_call: TRBD1; clone_size: .; cdr3_nt: TGTGCCAGCAGTTCAGGGGACAGTATTTATCAGCCCCAGCATTTT; cdr3_aa: CASSSGDSIYQPQHF
j_call: TRBJ1-2; v_call: TRBV5-5; d_call: TRBD1; clone_size: once; cdr3_nt: TGTGCCAGCAGCTTGGCCGGGACAGGGGCGGACTATGGCTACACCTTC; cdr3_aa: CASSLAGTGADYGYTF
j_call: TRBJ2-3; v_call: TRBV6-6; d_call: .; clone_size: .; cdr3_nt: TGTGCCAGCAGTTACTTGGCAGGGGTCTCAGATACGCAGTATTTT; cdr3_aa: CASSYLAGVSDTQYF
j_call: TRBJ1-3; v_call: TRBV4-3; d_call: .; clone_size: medium-sized; cdr3_nt: TGCGCCAGCAGCCAAGATAATAGCGGGGCAAACTCTGGAAACACCATATATTTT; cdr3_aa: CASSQDNSGANSGNTIYF
j_call: TRBJ1-4; v_call: TRBV19; d_call: .; clone_size: .; cdr3_nt: TGTGCCAGTAGTACCCCCCGAACACGAGAAAAACTGTTTTTT; cdr3_aa: CASSTPRTREKLFF
j_call: TRBJ2-3; v_call: TRBV7-9; d_call: .; clone_size: .; cdr3_nt: TGTGCCAGCAGGGCAGGGGAAGATACGCAGTATTTT; cdr3_aa: CASRAGEDTQYF
j_call: TRBJ2-7; v_call: TRBV9; d_call: .; clone_size: .; cdr3_nt: TGTGCCAGCAGCGTAGGCGGGTCGGAATTAGGCGAGCAGTACTTC; cdr3_aa: CASSVGGSELGEQYF
j_call: TRBJ2-3; v_call: TRBV11-2; d_call: TRBD1; clone_size: .; cdr3_nt: TGTGCCAGCAGGAGCCCGGGACAGGGAATAGATACGCAGTATTTT; cdr3_aa: CASRSPGQGIDTQYF
j_call: TRBJ2-3; v_call: TRBV5-5; d_call: .; clone_size: .; cdr3_nt: TGTGCCAGCAGCTTTTGGGGAACAGATACGCAGTATTTT; cdr3_aa: CASSFWGTDTQYF
j_call: TRBJ2-7; v_call: TRBV30; d_call: .; clone_size: .; cdr3_nt: TGTGCCTGGAGTGAGGGATTTAGGGACGAGCAGTACTTC; cdr3_aa: CAWSEGFRDEQYF
j_call: TRBJ2-7; v_call: TRBV5-4; d_call: .; clone_size: once; cdr3_nt: TGTGCCAGCAGCTTGGCCCAGGGCTACGAGCAGTACTTC; cdr3_aa: CASSLAQGYEQYF
j_call: TRBJ1-4; v_call: TRBV7-9; d_call: .; clone_size: .; cdr3_nt: TGTGCCAGCAGCCATCCCAGGGCCCGGCCTAATGAAAAACTGTTTTTT; cdr3_aa: CASSHPRARPNEKLFF
j_call: TRBJ2-7; v_call: TRBV7-2; d_call: .; clone_size: once; cdr3_nt: TGTGCCAGCAGCTTAGACGGGGACGACTTTTTTGACGAGCAGTACTTC; cdr3_aa: CASSLDGDDFFDEQYF
j_call: TRBJ1-1; v_call: TRBV4-3; d_call: TRBD1; clone_size: few; cdr3_nt: TGCGCCAGCAGCCCAGGGACAGGGGATGAAGCTTTCTTT; cdr3_aa: CASSPGTGDEAFF
j_call: TRBJ2-1; v_call: TRBV29-1; d_call: TRBD2; clone_size: .; cdr3_nt: TGCAGCGTCCTAGGGACTAGCGGGGGGGCGAGTGAGCAGTTCTTC; cdr3_aa: CSVLGTSGGASEQFF
j_call: TRBJ1-5; v_call: TRBV15; d_call: TRBD1; clone_size: .; cdr3_nt: TGTGCCACCAGCAGAACCGGGACAGGGTTAAATCAGCCCCAGCATTTT; cdr3_aa: CATSRTGTGLNQPQHF
j_call: TRBJ1-1; v_call: TRBV6-5; d_call: TRBD1; clone_size: .; cdr3_nt: TGTGCCAGCAGTTTCCAGGGGGCGAACACTGAAGCTTTCTTT; cdr3_aa: CASSFQGANTEAFF
j_call: TRBJ2-3; v_call: TRBV4-3; d_call: .; clone_size: .; cdr3_nt: TGCGCCAGCAGCCAAGGTGCATCTACGCAGTATTTT; cdr3_aa: CASSQGASTQYF
j_call: TRBJ2-3; v_call: TRBV6-4; d_call: TRBD2; clone_size: once; cdr3_nt: TGTGCCAGCAGTGAACTAGCGGGAGCAGATACGCAGTATTTT; cdr3_aa: CASSELAGADTQYF
j_call: TRBJ2-3; v_call: TRBV11-3; d_call: .; clone_size: .; cdr3_nt: TGTGCCAGCAGCTTAGGGGGACTCACAGATACGCAGTATTTT; cdr3_aa: CASSLGGLTDTQYF
j_call: TRBJ2-2; v_call: TRBV6-1; d_call: TRBD1; clone_size: medium-sized; cdr3_nt: TGTGCCAGCAGCCTGGACAGGGGGGGGCCCGGGGAGCTGTTTTTT; cdr3_aa: CASSLDRGGPGELFF
j_call: TRBJ1-4; v_call: TRBV7-9; d_call: .; clone_size: .; cdr3_nt: TGTGCCAGCAGCCCTTTGGCGGGGGGAAATGAAAAACTGTTTTTT; cdr3_aa: CASSPLAGGNEKLFF
j_call: TRBJ2-3; v_call: TRBV9; d_call: .; clone_size: .; cdr3_nt: TGTGCCAGCAGCGCCCTAGCGAGGAAAACAGATACGCAGTATTTT; cdr3_aa: CASSALARKTDTQYF
j_call: TRBJ2-6; v_call: TRBV29-1; d_call: .; clone_size: .; cdr3_nt: TGCAGCGTTGAATGGGCAGGGGAGTCGGGTGGGGCCAACGTCCTGACTTTC; cdr3_aa: CSVEWAGESGGANVLTF
j_call: TRBJ1-1; v_call: TRBV11-2; d_call: .; clone_size: .; cdr3_nt: TGTGCCAGCAGCTTAGTTGGTCCGAACACTGAAGCTTTCTTT; cdr3_aa: CASSLVGPNTEAFF
j_call: TRBJ2-7; v_call: TRBV5-6; d_call: .; clone_size: .; cdr3_nt: TGTGCCAGCACCCTGAAACAGGGCAACTACGAGCAGTACTTC; cdr3_aa: CASTLKQGNYEQYF
j_call: TRBJ2-2; v_call: TRBV11-2; d_call: .; clone_size: .; cdr3_nt: TGTGCCAGCAGCCCAACTATGTGGGGCGCGAACACCGGGGAGCTGTTTTTT; cdr3_aa: CASSPTMWGANTGELFF
j_call: TRBJ1-2; v_call: TRBV21-1; d_call: .; clone_size: .; cdr3_nt: TGTGCCAGCAGCACTCGGGGAGGGGGCTACACCTTC; cdr3_aa: CASSTRGGGYTF
j_call: TRBJ2-1; v_call: TRBV4-2; d_call: .; clone_size: .; cdr3_nt: TGTGCCAGCAGCCCCTGGACAGAGAATGAGCAGTTCTTC; cdr3_aa: CASSPWTENEQFF
j_call: TRBJ2-5; v_call: TRBV5-1; d_call: .; clone_size: .; cdr3_nt: TGCGCCAGCAGCTTGGGGGTACTTCAAGAGACCCAGTACTTC; cdr3_aa: CASSLGVLQETQYF
j_call: TRBJ2-7; v_call: TRBV7-9; d_call: .; clone_size: .; cdr3_nt: TGTGCCAGCAGCTTAGGGGGGACGGGAGAGCAGTACTTC; cdr3_aa: CASSLGGTGEQYF
j_call: TRBJ2-7; v_call: TRBV6-5; d_call: TRBD1; clone_size: .; cdr3_nt: TGTGCCACCCGGACAGGCTACGGGTACGAGCAGTACTTC; cdr3_aa: CATRTGYGYEQYF
j_call: TRBJ2-3; v_call: TRBV19; d_call: .; clone_size: .; cdr3_nt: TGTGCCAGTGCGATCAGCGGTTCGGATACGCAGTATTTT; cdr3_aa: CASAISGSDTQYF
j_call: TRBJ2-3; v_call: TRBV7-9; d_call: TRBD1; clone_size: .; cdr3_nt: TGTGCCAGCAGACCAGGACAGGGGCCGTCTAGCACAGATACGCAGTATTTT; cdr3_aa: CASRPGQGPSSTDTQYF
j_call: TRBJ2-1; v_call: TRBV19; d_call: .; clone_size: once; cdr3_nt: TGTGCCAGTAGTATCGGGGGAAGTGAGCAGTTCTTC; cdr3_aa: CASSIGGSEQFF
j_call: TRBJ2-7; v_call: TRBV6-5; d_call: TRBD1; clone_size: few; cdr3_nt: TGTGCCAGCAGTTACCTCAGGGGGCGCGTCGACGAGCAGTACTTC; cdr3_aa: CASSYLRGRVDEQYF
j_call: TRBJ1-3; v_call: TRBV4-1; d_call: .; clone_size: few; cdr3_nt: TGCGCCAGCAGACCCGTGGATACTGGAAACACCATATATTTT; cdr3_aa: CASRPVDTGNTIYF
j_call: TRBJ2-7; v_call: TRBV27; d_call: .; clone_size: .; cdr3_nt: TGTGCCAGCAGGGAGGGCCCCTACGAGCAGTACTTC; cdr3_aa: CASREGPYEQYF